The next 18 T cell receptor beta chains were all read from a single sample in a study of shared clonotypes between healthy human individuals. Here immunoSEQ multiplex PCR was the method, and the copy in TCRdb shows in-frame clones only, minus some. Of about half a million clones listed, 70% to 85% are singletons. Sequencing was done on a sample of PBMCs. These receptors all come from a woman aged 40 to 49 in good health. Some clones in this sample may be carry-over from other donors' samples.

The V gene is TRBV7-2, the J gene TRBJ1-2; TRBD1 aligns across 10 bases. V lost 5 bases, J lost 5 bases, and 8 bases stayed unmatched. This CDR3 is 15 amino acids long. Germline loops: CDR1 SGHTA, CDR2 FQGNSA. CDR3 sequence (DNA): TGTGCCAGCAGCCCTCGGACAGGGGGGAGGTATGGCTACACCTTC. Its protein is CASSPRTGGRYGYTF.

The J gene is TRBJ1-3, the V gene TRBV7-2, with D perhaps TRBD1 (6 bases). V lost 4 bases, J lost 0 bases, and 10 bases lay in between. The CDR3 length is 15 residues. The germline CDR1 and CDR2 sequences are SGHTA and FQGNSA. The CDR3 DNA is TGTGCCAGCAGCTACCAGGGGCCCTCTGGAAACACCATATATTTT. It yields the protein CASSYQGPSGNTIYF.

J is TRBJ2-7 and V is TRBV6-1, with TRBD2 as a possible D gene (6 bases). The CDR3 contains 14 residues. The germline V and J ends were trimmed by 10 bases and 3 bases, with 19 bases remaining between them. Per the germline V gene, CDR1 is MNHNS and CDR2 is SASEGT. This CDR3 reads CATVLGRDLYEQYF. CDR3 nucleotide sequence: TGTGCCACCGTCCTCGGGCGGGATCTCTACGAGCAGTACTTC.

This clone was observed once. The chain recombines TRBV7-9 with TRBJ2-2; weak D call: TRBD2 (7 bases). V lost 0 bases and J lost 7, with 12 bases in between. Per germline, CDR1 SEHNR and CDR2 FQNEAQ (reference sequence). The CDR3 loop spans 15 amino acids. DNA for the CDR3: TGTGCCAGCAGCTTAGCCCCCGGGGGGCTCGGGGAGCTGTTTTTT. This translates into CASSLAPGGLGELFF.

The rearrangement uses TRBV29-1 and TRBJ2-2, with 11 bases that match TRBD2. CDR1 SQVTM and CDR2 ANQGSEA come from the germline V gene. The CDR3 consists of 16 residues. The V and J ends lost 3 bases and 0 bases, in that order; junction bases with no gene match: 3. CDR3 in DNA: TGCAGCGTTGATGGGACTAGCGGCACGAACACCGGGGAGCTGTTTTTT. As protein: CSVDGTSGTNTGELFF.

The chain couples TRBV5-1 to TRBJ2-2; D may be TRBD2 (6 bases). From germline, CDR1 is SGHRS and CDR2 YFSETQ. Trimming pared 0 bases from V and 2 bases from J, leaving 11 bases between. The CDR3 runs 16 residues. The CDR3 protein is CASSLVRTTNTGELFF. In DNA form, the CDR3 reads TGCGCCAGCAGCTTGGTGAGGACTACCAACACCGGGGAGCTGTTTTTT.

The rearrangement joins TRBV5-1 to TRBJ2-7; tentative D call: TRBD1 (5 bases). Germline V lookup: CDR1 SGHRS, CDR2 YFSETQ. V was clipped by 2 bases and J by 3 bases, with 12 bases between them. The CDR3 runs 14 residues. CDR3 amino acids: CASSLGVDGYEQYF. The CDR3 DNA reads TGCGCCAGCAGCTTAGGGGTCGACGGCTACGAGCAGTACTTC.

This clone was seen more than once but under ten times. The chain is built from TRBV18 and TRBJ1-5; TRBD1 is a possible D gene (6 bases). The germline V gene encodes CDR1 KGHSH and CDR2 LQKENI. The CDR3 covers 14 residues. The V gene lost 1 base and the J gene lost 2 bases, with 6 bases spanning the gap. CDR3 residues: CASSPRTGNQPQHF. Here the CDR3 DNA reads TGTGCCAGCTCACCACGGACAGGCAATCAGCCCCAGCATTTT. The full variable domain, its missing parts supplied by reference TRBV18 and TRBJ1-5, is NAGVMQNPRHLVRRRGQEARLRCSPMKGHSHVYWYRQLPEEGLKFMVYLQKENIIDESGMPKERFSAEFPKEGPSILRIQQVVRGDSAAYFCASSPRTGNQPQHFGDGTRLSIL.

The chain uses TRBV11-2 and TRBJ2-2, with TRBD2 identical over 10 bases. Germline CDR1 is SGHAT and CDR2 is FQNNGV. There are 17 residues in the CDR3. V trimming: 1 base; J trimming: 6 bases; junction bases outside the gene matches: 8. The CDR3 sequence: CASSLGLAGCFPGELFF. CDR3 sequence (DNA): TGTGCCAGCAGCTTAGGACTAGCGGGCTGTTTCCCCGGGGAGCTGTTTTTT.

Of note for this clone: This CDR3 is also generated by other DNA sequences in the sample. V and J are TRBV19 and TRBJ2-1; weak D call: TRBD1 (6 bases). The V end was cut by 3 bases, the J end by 5 bases, with 8 bases between. The CDR3 sequence is 13 residues long. Germline V lookup: CDR1 LNHDA, CDR2 SQIVND (reference sequence). CDR3 nucleotide sequence: TGTGCCAGTAGTATCGGACAGAACAATGAGCAGTTCTTC. This encodes CASSIGQNNEQFF.

CDR3 DNA sequence: TGTGCCAGCAGCCAAGAACTAGCGGGCGGGGGGAATGAGCAGTTCTTC. This translates into CASSQELAGGGNEQFF. The chain uses TRBV4-2 and TRBJ2-1, with 9 bases that match TRBD2. Germline assignment: CDR1 LGHNA and CDR2 YNFKEQ. The V segment lost 0 bases and the J segment 7 bases; nucleotides outside the gene matches: 7. The CDR3 totals 16 residues.

In its sample, this clone was seen a few times. The chain uses TRBV27 and TRBJ2-7, with 12 bases aligning to TRBD2. Germline CDR1 is MNHEY and CDR2 is SMNVEV (reference sequence). The CDR3 is 15 residues long. J lost 3 bases, V lost 8 bases, and 8 bases had no gene match. The CDR3 spells CASSPGLAGIYEQYF. The CDR3 coding sequence is TGTGCCAGCTCCCCGGGACTAGCGGGCATCTACGAGCAGTACTTC.

Written as DNA, the CDR3 is TGTGCCAGCAGTTTCGGGGCAGCTCGGGGCTACACCTTC. It is translated as CASSFGAARGYTF. The chain couples TRBV28 to TRBJ1-2, with TRBD1 as a possible D gene (5 bases). The CDR3 is made up of 13 amino acids. CDR1 is MDHEN, CDR2 SYDVKM, per germline. The ends were cut back, 3 bases at V and 8 bases at J, with 13 bases in the middle.

The chain joins TRBV2 to TRBJ2-1; 8 nucleotides match TRBD2. V was clipped by 2 bases and J by 7 bases; unmatched bases: 10. This CDR3 contains 16 residues. Germline V gene sequence: CDR1 SNHLY, CDR2 FYNNEI. CDR3 amino acids: CASSEFGGRTENEQFF. The CDR3 DNA is TGTGCCAGCAGTGAATTCGGCGGGAGGACCGAAAATGAGCAGTTCTTC.

The V and J genes are TRBV19 and TRBJ1-1; no clear D. This CDR3 region has 13 residues. Trimming cost V 9 bases and J 0 bases, with 11 bases left between them. Germline values: CDR1 LNHDA, CDR2 SQIVND (reference sequence). DNA of the CDR3: TGTGCCAGCAAGGCTACTCTGAACACTGAAGCTTTCTTT. Its translation is CASKATLNTEAFF.

This sequence joins TRBV25-1 and TRBJ2-7; TRBD2 is a possible D gene (6 bases). This CDR3 has 14 amino acids. CDR1 MGHDK and CDR2 SYGVNS come from the germline V gene. V was shortened by 4 bases and J by 2 bases, with 12 bases between the two germline ends. This chain's CDR3 is CASSGSGAPYEQYF. CDR3 in DNA: TGTGCCAGCAGTGGGTCGGGAGCCCCCTACGAGCAGTACTTC.

The V and J genes are TRBV18 and TRBJ2-3, with 15 positions matching TRBD2. V gave up 0 bases and J gave up 8 bases; unmatched junction bases: 12. The CDR3 covers 19 residues. CDR1 and CDR2 from the germline V gene are KGHSH and LQKENI. CDR3 residues: CASSPPGLAGGSSGGTQYF. CDR3 DNA: TGTGCCAGCTCACCACCGGGACTAGCGGGAGGAAGTTCGGGAGGTACGCAGTATTTT.

In this sample, this clone turned up a few times. V gene TRBV10-3 combines with J gene TRBJ2-7; 8 bases align to TRBD2. Germline values: CDR1 ENHRY, CDR2 SYGVKD. The CDR3 totals 14 residues. V lost 4 bases to trimming and J lost 1 base; unmatched junction nucleotides: 3. In nucleotides, the CDR3 is TGTGCCATCAGTGTACTAGCGGCTTCCTACGAGCAGTACTTC. Translating it yields CAISVLAASYEQYF.